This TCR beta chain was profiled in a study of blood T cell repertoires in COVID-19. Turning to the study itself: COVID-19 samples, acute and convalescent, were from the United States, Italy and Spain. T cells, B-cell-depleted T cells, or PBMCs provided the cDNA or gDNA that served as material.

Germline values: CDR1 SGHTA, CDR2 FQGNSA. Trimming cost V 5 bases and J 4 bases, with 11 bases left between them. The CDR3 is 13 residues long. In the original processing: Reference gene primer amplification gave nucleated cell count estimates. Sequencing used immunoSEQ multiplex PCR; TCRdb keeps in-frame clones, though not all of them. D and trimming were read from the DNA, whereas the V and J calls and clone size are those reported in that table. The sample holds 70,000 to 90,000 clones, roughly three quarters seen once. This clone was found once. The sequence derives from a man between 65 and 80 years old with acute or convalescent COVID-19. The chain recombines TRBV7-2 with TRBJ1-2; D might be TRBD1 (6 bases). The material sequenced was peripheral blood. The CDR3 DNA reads TGTGCCAGCAGCACCAGGGGTGGCTATGGCTACACCTTC. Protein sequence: CASSTRGGYGYTF. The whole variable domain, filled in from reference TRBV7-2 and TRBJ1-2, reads GAGVSQSPSNKVTEKGKDVELRCDPISGHTALYWYRQSLGQGLEFLIYFQGNSAPDKSGLPSDRFSAERTGGSVSTLTIQRTQQEDSAVYLCASSTRGGYGYTFGSGTRLTVV.